This TCR beta chain was recorded in a study of early T cells in non-severe SARS-CoV-2 infection. Study overall: Unpaired chains resulted from sequencing bulk RNA of unsorted whole blood. Findings and limits, study-wide: Matches to VDJdb favored anti-spike CD8 responses and missed private and CD4 specificities.

The protocol attached unique molecular identifiers to individual cDNA molecules. TCRdb ran MiXCR on the 5' RACE reads and lists one entry per CDR3 protein. This table holds 60,000 or so distinct CDR3 sequences, about 13% found once. The table lists this clonotype with many counts. The antigen is undetermined. The CDR3 extends over 16 amino acids. Trimming took 5 bases from V and 3 from J; bases not matched to a gene: 8. Germline V gives CDR1 SGHRS, CDR2 YFSETQ. Sequencing used whole blood. The V call is TRBV5-1, the J call TRBJ1-4; 9 bases are shared with TRBD1. The source of this sequence is an adult who was a healthcare worker with PCR-confirmed SARS-CoV-2 infection or an uninfected control (not recorded which). In DNA form, the CDR3 reads TGCGCCAGCAGATTTACAGGGGGCGCCGCTAATGAAAAACTGTTTTTT. This translates into CASRFTGGAANEKLFF.